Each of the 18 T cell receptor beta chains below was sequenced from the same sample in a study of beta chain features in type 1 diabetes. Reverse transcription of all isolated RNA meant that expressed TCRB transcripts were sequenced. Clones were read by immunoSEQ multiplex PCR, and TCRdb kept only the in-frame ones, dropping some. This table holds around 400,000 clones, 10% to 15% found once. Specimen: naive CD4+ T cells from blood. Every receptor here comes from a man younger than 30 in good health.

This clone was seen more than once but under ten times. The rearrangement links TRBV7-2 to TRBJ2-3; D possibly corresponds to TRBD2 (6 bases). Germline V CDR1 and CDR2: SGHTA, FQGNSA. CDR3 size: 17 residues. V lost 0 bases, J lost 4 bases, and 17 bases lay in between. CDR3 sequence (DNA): TGTGCCAGCAGCTTAGCGGCCGGACGGGGAGGTCCAGATACGCAGTATTTT. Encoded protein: CASSLAAGRGGPDTQYF.

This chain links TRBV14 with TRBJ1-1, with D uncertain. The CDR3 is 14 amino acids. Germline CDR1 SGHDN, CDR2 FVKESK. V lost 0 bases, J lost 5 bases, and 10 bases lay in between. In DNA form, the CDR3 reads TGTGCCAGCAGCCAAGATCGGGAGAGTACTGAAGCTTTCTTT. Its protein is CASSQDRESTEAFF.

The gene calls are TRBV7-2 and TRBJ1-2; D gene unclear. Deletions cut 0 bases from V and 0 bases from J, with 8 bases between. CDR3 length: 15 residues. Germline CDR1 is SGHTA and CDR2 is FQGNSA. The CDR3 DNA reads TGTGCCAGCAGCTTAGCGTTGGGCTCTAACTATGGCTACACCTTC. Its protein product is CASSLALGSNYGYTF.

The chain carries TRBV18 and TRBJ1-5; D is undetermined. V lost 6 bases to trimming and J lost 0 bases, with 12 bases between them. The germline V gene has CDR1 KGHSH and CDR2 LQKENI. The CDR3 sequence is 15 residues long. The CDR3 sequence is CASSPGGYSNQPQHF. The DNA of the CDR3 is TGTGCCAGCTCCCCGGGAGGGTATAGCAATCAGCCCCAGCATTTT.

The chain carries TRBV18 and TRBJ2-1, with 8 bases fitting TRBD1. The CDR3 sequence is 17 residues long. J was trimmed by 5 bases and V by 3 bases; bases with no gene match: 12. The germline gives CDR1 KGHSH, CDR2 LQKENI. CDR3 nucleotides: TGTGCCAGCTCACCTAGGTTAGAGACAGGGGTCGACAATGAGCAGTTCTTC. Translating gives CASSPRLETGVDNEQFF.

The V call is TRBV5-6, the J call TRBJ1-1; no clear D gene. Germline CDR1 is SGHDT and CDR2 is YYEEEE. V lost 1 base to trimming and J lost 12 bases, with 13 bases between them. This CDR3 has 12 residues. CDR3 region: CASSLLAAHSFF. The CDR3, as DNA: TGTGCCAGCAGCTTGCTAGCTGCTCACTCTTTCTTT. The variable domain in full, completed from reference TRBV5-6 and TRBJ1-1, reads DAGVTQSPTHLIKTRGQQVTLRCSPKSGHDTVSWYQQALGQGPQFIFQYYEEEERQRGNFPDRFSGHQFPNYSSELNVNALLLGDSALYLCASSLLAAHSFFGQGTRLTVV.

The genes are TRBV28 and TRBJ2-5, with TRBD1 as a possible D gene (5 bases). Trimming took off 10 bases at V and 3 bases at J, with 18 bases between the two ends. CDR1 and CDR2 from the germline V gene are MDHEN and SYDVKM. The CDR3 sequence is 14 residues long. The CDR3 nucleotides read TGTGCCACAGGGTGGATGGGCACAGAAGAGACCCAGTACTTC. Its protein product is CATGWMGTEETQYF.

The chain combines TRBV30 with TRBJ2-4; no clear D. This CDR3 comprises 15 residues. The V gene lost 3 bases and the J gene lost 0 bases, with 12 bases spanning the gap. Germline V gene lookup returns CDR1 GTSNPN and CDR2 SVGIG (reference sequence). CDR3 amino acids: CAWSPQRIAKNIQYF. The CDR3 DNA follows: TGTGCCTGGAGCCCTCAGAGGATAGCCAAAAACATTCAGTACTTC. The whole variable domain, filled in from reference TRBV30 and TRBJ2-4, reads SQTIHQWPATLVQPVGSPLSLECTVEGTSNPNLYWYRQAAGRGLQLLFYSVGIGQISSEVPQNLSASRPQDRQFILSSKKLLLSDSGFYLCAWSPQRIAKNIQYFGAGTRLSVL.

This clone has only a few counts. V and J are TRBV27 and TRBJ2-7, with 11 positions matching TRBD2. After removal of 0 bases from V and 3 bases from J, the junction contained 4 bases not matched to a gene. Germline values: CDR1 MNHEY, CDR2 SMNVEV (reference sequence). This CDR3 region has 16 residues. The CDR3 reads CASSLSGTSGNYEQYF. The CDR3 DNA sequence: TGTGCCAGCAGTTTATCCGGGACTAGCGGAAACTACGAGCAGTACTTC.

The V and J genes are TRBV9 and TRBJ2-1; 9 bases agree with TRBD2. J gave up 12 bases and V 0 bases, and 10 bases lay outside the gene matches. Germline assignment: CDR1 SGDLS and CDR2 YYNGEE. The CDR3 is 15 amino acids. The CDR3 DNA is TGTGCCAGCAGCGTAGAGGCGGGGGGGCTTATTGTGCAGTTCTTC. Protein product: CASSVEAGGLIVQFF.

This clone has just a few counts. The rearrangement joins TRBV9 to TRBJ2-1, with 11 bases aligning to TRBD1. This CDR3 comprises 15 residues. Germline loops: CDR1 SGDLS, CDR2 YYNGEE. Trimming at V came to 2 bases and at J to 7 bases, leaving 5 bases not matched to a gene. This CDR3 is CASSVRDRGGNEQFF. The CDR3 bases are TGTGCCAGCAGCGTCCGGGACAGGGGGGGAAATGAGCAGTTCTTC.

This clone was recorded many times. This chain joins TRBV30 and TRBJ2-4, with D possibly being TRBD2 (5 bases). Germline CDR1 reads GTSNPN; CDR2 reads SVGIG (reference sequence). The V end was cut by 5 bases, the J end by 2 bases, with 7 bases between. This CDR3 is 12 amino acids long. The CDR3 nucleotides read TGTGCCTGGGGGGAGACCAAAAACATTCAGTACTTC. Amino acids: CAWGETKNIQYF.

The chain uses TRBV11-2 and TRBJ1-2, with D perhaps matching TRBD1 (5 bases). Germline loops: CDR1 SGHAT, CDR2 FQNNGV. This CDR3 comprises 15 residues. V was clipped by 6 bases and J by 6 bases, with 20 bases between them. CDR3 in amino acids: CASRSIRGRKNGYTF. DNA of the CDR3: TGTGCCAGCAGGAGCATTAGGGGCAGAAAAAATGGCTACACCTTC.

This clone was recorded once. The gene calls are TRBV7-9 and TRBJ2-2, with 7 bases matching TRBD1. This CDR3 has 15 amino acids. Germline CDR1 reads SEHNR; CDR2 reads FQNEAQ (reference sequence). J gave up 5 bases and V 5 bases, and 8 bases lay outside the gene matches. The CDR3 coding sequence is TGTGCCAGCAGCCTCGACAGGGTTCGGACCGGGGAGCTGTTTTTT. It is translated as CASSLDRVRTGELFF.

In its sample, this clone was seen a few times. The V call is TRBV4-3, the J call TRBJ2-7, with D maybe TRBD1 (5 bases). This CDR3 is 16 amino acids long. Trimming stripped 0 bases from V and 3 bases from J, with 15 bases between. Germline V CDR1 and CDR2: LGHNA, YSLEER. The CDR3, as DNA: TGCGCCAGCAGCCAAGATCATCAGGGCGCGTTCTACGAGCAGTACTTC. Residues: CASSQDHQGAFYEQYF.

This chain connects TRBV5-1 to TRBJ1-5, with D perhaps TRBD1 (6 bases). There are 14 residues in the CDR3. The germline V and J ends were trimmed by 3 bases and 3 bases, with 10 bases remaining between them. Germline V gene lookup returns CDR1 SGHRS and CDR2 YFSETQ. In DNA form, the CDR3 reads TGCGCCAGCAGCTCAGGACAGCCCAATCAGCCCCAGCATTTT. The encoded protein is CASSSGQPNQPQHF.

CDR3 nucleotide sequence: TGTGCCAGCAGCGTAGACGCTGGACAGCTGGCCGGGGAGCTGTTTTTT. This codes for CASSVDAGQLAGELFF. The V gene is TRBV9, the J gene TRBJ2-2, with D possibly matching TRBD1 (6 bases). Between the trimmed V and J ends, which lost 0 bases and 6 bases, there was a span of 15 bases. Per the germline V gene, CDR1 is SGDLS and CDR2 is YYNGEE. This CDR3 has 16 amino acids. Using reference TRBV9 and TRBJ2-2 for the parts outside the CDR3, the full variable domain is DSGVTQTPKHLITATGQRVTLRCSPRSGDLSVYWYQQSLDQGLQFLIQYYNGEERAKGNILERFSAQQFPDLHSELNLSSLELGDSALYFCASSVDAGQLAGELFFGEGSRLTVL.

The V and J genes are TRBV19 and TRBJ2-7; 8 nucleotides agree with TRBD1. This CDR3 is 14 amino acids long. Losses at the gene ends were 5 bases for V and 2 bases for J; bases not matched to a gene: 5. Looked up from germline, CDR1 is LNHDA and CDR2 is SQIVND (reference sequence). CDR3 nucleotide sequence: TGTGCCAGTAGTCTCTTGACAGGGGCCTACGAGCAGTACTTC. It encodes CASSLLTGAYEQYF.